Listed below are T cell receptor beta chains from one sample, sequenced in a study of cytomegalovirus exposure and HLA in healthy donors. Assay: immunoSEQ multiplex PCR; the TCRdb copy retains only in-frame clones and omits some. Counted here are about 110,000 clones, over 75% occurring once; the ten biggest clones make up roughly 3%. Sequencing was performed on PBMCs. The source is a woman aged 18-29 years in good health and CMV-seronegative. Both conserved end residues are part of each CDR3. A D gene is named only where the DNA matches it firmly. Some rows mark clone size as missing; the rest say once, few, many or name a class of expanded clone.

TGCGCCAGCAGCTTGGACAACAGTTACGGCTACACCTTC	CASSLDNSYGYTF	13	TRBJ1-2	-	TRBV5-1	-
TGTGCCAGCAGCCGGTGGGTATTGACAGGCTCGGGCGAGCAGTACTTC	CASSRWVLTGSGEQYF	16	TRBJ2-7	-	TRBV5-6	-
TGCGCCAGCAGACAGGGGGGACTAAATTCCTACGAGCAGTACTTC	CASRQGGLNSYEQYF	15	TRBJ2-7	-	TRBV5-1	-
TGTGCCGACAGGGATGGGGGCACTGAAGCTTTCTTT	CADRDGGTEAFF	12	TRBJ1-1	TRBD1	TRBV7-9	many
TGCGCCAGCAGCACCGCCACAGGGGGCATCGGAAAACTGTTTTTT	CASSTATGGIGKLFF	15	TRBJ1-4	TRBD1	TRBV5-1	-
TGCGCCAGCAGCCGACTACTAGCGGGGGGTCTTGGGGAGCTGTTTTTT	CASSRLLAGGLGELFF	16	TRBJ2-2	TRBD2	TRBV4-1	few
TGTGCCAGCAGCGTAGGGTTGGAGCCAAGCAATCAGCCCCAGCATTTT	CASSVGLEPSNQPQHF	16	TRBJ1-5	-	TRBV9	-
TGTGCCAGCAGCGAACTCAGTACAGGGGATGAGCAGTTCTTC	CASSELSTGDEQFF	14	TRBJ2-1	TRBD1	TRBV11-2	once
TGCGCCAGTCTCCCGACAGGGGAGGGCACTGAAGCTTTCTTT	CASLPTGEGTEAFF	14	TRBJ1-1	TRBD1	TRBV10-2	-
TGTGCCAGAAGCACTAGGCCCGGGACAGAGGCCTACGAGCAGTACTTC	CARSTRPGTEAYEQYF	16	TRBJ2-7	TRBD1	TRBV5-3	once
TGTGCCAGCCAAAAAGGACAGACCTACGAGCAGTACTTC	CASQKGQTYEQYF	13	TRBJ2-7	-	TRBV27	few
TGCAGCGTTGGTTCGGGGGGCGGAGAGACCCAGTACTTC	CSVGSGGGETQYF	13	TRBJ2-5	-	TRBV29-1	-
TGTGCCAGCACCTCACAATCGACTAGCGACTCCTACAATGAGCAGTTCTTC	CASTSQSTSDSYNEQFF	17	TRBJ2-1	TRBD2	TRBV7-9	once
TGTGCCAGCAGCGTAGGAAAGGGGAGGAACGAGCAGTACTTC	CASSVGKGRNEQYF	14	TRBJ2-7	-	TRBV9	-
TGTGCCTGGAGTTTGGGACAGGGGGGCAACAATGAGCAGTTCTTC	CAWSLGQGGNNEQFF	15	TRBJ2-1	TRBD1	TRBV30	-
TGTGCCAGCAGTTTACGTAGCTTGAATGAAAAACTGTTTTTT	CASSLRSLNEKLFF	14	TRBJ1-4	-	TRBV27	-
TGTGCCAGCAGCTTGGCAGGGGGTAGCACAGATACGCAGTATTTT	CASSLAGGSTDTQYF	15	TRBJ2-3	TRBD1	TRBV5-6	-
TGTGCCAGCAGCCAATGGAAGACAGGGGGAAAGACTGAAGCTTTCTTT	CASSQWKTGGKTEAFF	16	TRBJ1-1	TRBD1	TRBV5-4	-
TGCAGCGTTGAGGGCAAAACAGAACAAACGCAGTATTTT	CSVEGKTEQTQYF	13	TRBJ2-3	-	TRBV29-1	-
TGTGCCAGCAGTTCCACAGGGCCTCTTAACTATGGCTACACCTTC	CASSSTGPLNYGYTF	15	TRBJ1-2	-	TRBV6-5	-
TGCGCCAGCTCAACCGGGACAGGGAGATACGAGCAGTACTTC	CASSTGTGRYEQYF	14	TRBJ2-7	TRBD1	TRBV4-1	few
TGTGCCAGCAGCTTAGATCTATCCCGGGATATTCAGTACTTC	CASSLDLSRDIQYF	14	TRBJ2-4	-	TRBV11-2	few
TGTGCCAGCACCCCCCAGGGGGATGGCTATGGCTACACCTTC	CASTPQGDGYGYTF	14	TRBJ1-2	TRBD1	TRBV11-2	-
TGTGCCAGCAGTTACGAGACAGGGGGCTACGAGCAGTACTTC	CASSYETGGYEQYF	14	TRBJ2-7	TRBD1	TRBV6-6	-
TGTGCCAGCAGCTTAGGTAACGAGCAGTACTTC	CASSLGNEQYF	11	TRBJ2-7	-	TRBV7-9	-
TGTGCCAGCAGCTTAGGCGGGGGGAAAGACGAGCAGTACTTC	CASSLGGGKDEQYF	14	TRBJ2-7	TRBD2	TRBV7-3	-
TGTGCCAGCAGCGCTGGGTCGGGGGGCTATAATTCACCCCTCCACTTT	CASSAGSGGYNSPLHF	16	TRBJ1-6	-	TRBV9	-
TGTGCCAGCACCAACAACCCCTGGGGGGGCGAGCAGTACTTC	CASTNNPWGGEQYF	14	TRBJ2-7	TRBD2	TRBV2	few
TGTGCCAGCAGGGGGACAGGGAACGGAGAGACCCAGTACTTC	CASRGTGNGETQYF	14	TRBJ2-5	TRBD1	TRBV27	-
TGTGCCAGCAGCCCGTCTCGGGGACAGGGGAATAATGGCTACACCTTC	CASSPSRGQGNNGYTF	16	TRBJ1-2	TRBD1	TRBV7-2	-
TGTGCCAGCAGCTCAGAGCAGATGGAGTCACCCCTCCACTTT	CASSSEQMESPLHF	14	TRBJ1-6	-	TRBV5-4	-
TGCGCCAGCAGTGAGTTCGGGACTAGCGGATGGGATACGCAGTATTTT	CASSEFGTSGWDTQYF	16	TRBJ2-3	TRBD2	TRBV10-1	-
TGTGCCAGCAGACGAGGGGACATCCCCGGTGGGACTGAAGCTTTCTTT	CASRRGDIPGGTEAFF	16	TRBJ1-1	-	TRBV2	-
TGTGCCAGCAGTGAAGGTGCTGGTCAACTTGAAAAACTGTTTTTT	CASSEGAGQLEKLFF	15	TRBJ1-4	-	TRBV6-1	once
TGTGCCAGCAGCTTAGTATCGCGGAAGCGGGGAGCTTTCTTT	CASSLVSRKRGAFF	14	TRBJ1-1	-	TRBV11-2	-
TGTGCCAGCAGTAGACCAGGGGGGTCAGCTGAAGCTTTCTTT	CASSRPGGSAEAFF	14	TRBJ1-1	TRBD1	TRBV6-1	-
TGTGCCAGCAGTGGGGGAGGCGATGGCTACACCTTC	CASSGGGDGYTF	12	TRBJ1-2	-	TRBV6-5	-
TGTGCCAGCAGCGTAGAAACAGCCGGGGGTGGCTACACCTTC	CASSVETAGGGYTF	14	TRBJ1-2	-	TRBV9	-
TGTGCCACCAGCCCGCCCCCGGGACAGGGAGGGATCGGGGAGCTGTTTTTT	CATSPPPGQGGIGELFF	17	TRBJ2-2	TRBD1	TRBV15	once
TGCAGCGTTGAAGCGGACAGATACACTGAAGCTTTCTTT	CSVEADRYTEAFF	13	TRBJ1-1	-	TRBV29-1	-
TGTGCCAGTAGTATCTTGGCTGATCAGCCCCAGCATTTT	CASSILADQPQHF	13	TRBJ1-5	-	TRBV19	-